This passage covers 26 T cell receptor delta chains from one sample sequenced in a study of γδ T cells in repeated Plasmodium falciparum infection. Gammadelta T cells were flow-sorted from PBMC into Vgamma9/Vdelta2+ and Vdelta2-negative populations for bulk analysis. TCRdb redid clone calling on the multiplex PCR reads using CATT. This table holds 45,000 to 60,000 delta-chain clones, around 2% found once. Sequenced input: gamma-delta T cells from blood. These receptors originate from a pool of human donors (malaria-infected and uninfected, not separated).

This clone was seen a handful of times. This DNA's translation and the protein TCRdb lists, from a much larger clone, do not match at residue 23, likely due to a read error; the protein shown is translated from the DNA. This chain links TRDV1 with TRDJ1, with 8 bases matching TRDD3. CDR1 and CDR2 from the germline V gene are TSWWSYY and QGS. The length of the CDR3 is 29 residues. The J segment lost 0 bases and the V segment lost 2 bases, leaving 44 bases of the junction unmatched. In DNA, the CDR3 is TGTGCTCTTGGGGAAACTGTCGGCTTCCTTTGGTACTGGGGGCCCCGGCCCTTGTCCCAGCTTTTGCACACCGATAAACTCATCTTT. This translates into CALGETVGFLWYWGPRPLSQLLHTDKLIF.

This clone turned up a few times. TCRdb's protein for this DNA is that of a much larger clone and differs from the translation at residues 7 and 12, likely a read error; the protein shown is the DNA translation. The chain uses TRDV3 and TRDJ1, with 7 bases that match TRDD3. Germline CDR1 reads TVYSNPD; CDR2 reads GDNSRS (reference sequence). V lost 2 bases, J lost 0 bases, and 36 bases stayed unmatched. This CDR3 comprises 24 residues. The CDR3: CAFYHHLSRARRTGDGWNTDKLIF. The CDR3 nucleotides read TGTGCCTTTTACCACCACCTTTCAAGGGCACGACGGACGGGGGATGGATGGAACACCGATAAACTCATCTTT.

This clone was picked up a small number of times. The rearrangement joins TRDV1 to TRDJ1, with 9 bases matching TRDD3. Matching the DNA to germline supplied the J gene, which TCRdb does not give. The CDR3 loop spans 22 amino acids. Germline V gene sequence: CDR1 TSWWSYY, CDR2 QGS. Trimming at V came to 2 bases and at J to 3 bases, leaving 25 bases not matched to a gene. CDR3 residues: CALGEDNLHPQYWGTYADKLIF. DNA of the CDR3: TGTGCTCTTGGGGAAGACAACCTACATCCTCAATACTGGGGGACCTACGCCGATAAACTCATCTTT.

This clone was recorded a few times. The mismatch at residue 21 between this DNA's translation and the TCRdb protein of a much larger clone likely reflects a read error; the protein shown is translated from the DNA. The chain combines TRAV38-2/DV8 with TRDJ1, with 12 bases matching TRDD3. The J gene was not available in TCRdb and was assigned here by matching the DNA to germline segments. Germline V gene sequence: CDR1 TSESDYY, CDR2 QEAYKQQN. The CDR3 length is 24 residues. This CDR3 is CAYRSARRWDPLLGDTWSADELIF. The CDR3 DNA reads TGTGCTTATAGGAGCGCGAGACGTTGGGACCCTTTACTGGGGGATACTTGGTCGGCCGATGAACTCATCTTT.

This clone has at least ten counts. The amino acid sequence in TCRdb belongs to a much larger clone and departs from this DNA's translation at residue 8, likely a sequencing read error; the sequence shown is translated from the DNA. The gene calls are TRDV2 and TRDJ1; no reliable D call. TCRdb records no J gene; here it was assigned by comparing the DNA to germline. The CDR3 runs to 17 residues. Germline V gene data show CDR1 as GEAIGNYY and CDR2 as EKD. Trimming took off 6 bases at V and 3 bases at J, with 25 bases between the two ends. The CDR3 DNA sequence: TGTGCCTGTTCCTTGTCTGGCCTCACCGGCGGGGCCGATAAACTCATCTTT. This gives the protein CACSLSGLTGGADKLIF.

This clone was counted a few times. This likely came from a read error, as a far larger clone is one base away. Other DNA sequences from this sample encode an identical CDR3 as well. The CDR3 here is CALGDPYSYRTDKLIF. The DNA of the CDR3 is TGCGCTCTTGGGGACCCCTATTCCTACCGGACCGATAAACTCATCTTT. The chain couples TRDV1 to TRDJ1, with 7 bases fitting TRDD2. The J gene was missing in TCRdb and was found by matching the end of the DNA to germline. The CDR3 has 16 residues. Germline CDR1 and CDR2: TSWWSYY and QGS.

This clone was counted only a few times. A far bigger clonotype differs at one base, so this is likely a read error. The same CDR3 is also encoded by other DNA sequences in this sample. V usage is TRDV2 and J usage is TRDJ1; the match to TRDD3 covers 10 bases. Here the J gene came from matching the DNA to germline, since TCRdb omits it. The CDR3 runs to 22 residues. CDR1 and CDR2 (germline): GEAIGNYY, EKD. V dropped 1 base and J dropped 2; count of bases not matched to a gene: 24. Written as DNA, the CDR3 is TGTGCCTGTGACACGGTGGGCTCAGTGAAAACTTCACTGGGGGATTCAACCGATAAACTCATCTTT. It specifies CACDTVGSVKTSLGDSTDKLIF.

As for this clone: The amino acid sequence in TCRdb belongs to a much larger clone and departs from this DNA's translation at residue 9, likely a sequencing read error; the sequence shown is translated from the DNA. The CDR3 loop reads CALGEGSLSGVPWYTDKLIF. In nucleotides, the CDR3 is TGTGCTCTTGGGGAAGGCTCCCTATCCGGCGTACCCTGGTACACCGATAAACTCATCTTT. The chain joins TRDV1 to TRDJ1, with D hard to call. No J gene was available from TCRdb, and it was assigned here by a germline match of the DNA. The CDR3 is 20 residues long. Between the trimmed V and J ends, which lost 2 bases and 0 bases, there was a span of 25 bases. Germline V lookup: CDR1 TSWWSYY, CDR2 QGS.

This clone appeared many times. A far bigger clonotype differs at one base, so this is likely a read error. At the DNA level, this CDR3 is encoded by other sequences in the same sample as well. This rearrangement joins TRDV3 to TRDJ1; TRDD2 matches 7 bases. The CDR3 is 16 amino acids. The germline CDR1 and CDR2 sequences are TVYSNPD and GDNSRS (reference sequence). V lost 2 bases to trimming and J lost 0 bases; unmatched junction nucleotides: 12. The CDR3 sequence is CAFRFLLGLYTDKLIF. CDR3 coding DNA: TGTGCCTTTCGTTTCCTACTAGGACTGTACACCGATAAACTCATCTTT.

This clone turned up a few times. This sequence is one base from a far larger clone and is likely a read error. The sample has other DNA sequences that encode this CDR3 too. The J gene is TRDJ1, the V gene TRDV2; 10 bases map to TRDD3. TCRdb lists no J gene, so it was determined here by aligning the DNA to germline. In germline, CDR1 is GEAIGNYY, CDR2 EKD. J gave up 5 bases and V 0 bases, and 20 bases lay outside the gene matches. The CDR3 extends over 20 amino acids. The CDR3 here is CACDTGTTLRWGIHSDKLIF. CDR3 sequence (DNA): TGTGCCTGTGACACCGGCACCACTCTTAGGTGGGGGATACATAGTGATAAACTCATCTTT.

The sample holds a few counts of this clone. With a far larger clone one base away, a read error is the likely cause. Different DNA sequences within this sample yield the same CDR3. V is TRAV38-2/DV8 and J is TRDJ1; 12 bases are a match to TRDD3. TCRdb offers no J gene call, so here the DNA was matched to germline to obtain one. Looked up from germline, CDR1 is TSESDYY and CDR2 is QEAYKQQN. V trimming: 1 base; J trimming: 1 base; junction bases outside the gene matches: 26. The CDR3 covers 24 residues. The CDR3 here is CAYRSFEYFQATYWGIPATDKLIF. The CDR3 DNA follows: TGTGCTTATAGGAGCTTCGAATACTTCCAAGCTACGTACTGGGGGATACCTGCCACCGATAAACTCATCTTT.

This clone was counted between two and nine times. This probably arose from a read error, given a far larger clone one base away. Other DNA sequences from this sample encode an identical CDR3 as well. The chain links TRDV3 to TRDJ1, with TRDD3 matching 7 bases. The J gene is absent in TCRdb and was assigned here via DNA matching to germline. The germline gives CDR1 TVYSNPD, CDR2 GDNSRS (reference sequence). The CDR3 is made up of 21 amino acids. J lost 0 bases, V lost 0 bases, and 25 bases had no gene match. The chain's CDR3 is CAFSFIETAYIFWGDTDKLIF. The CDR3 DNA reads as TGTGCCTTTAGCTTTATAGAGACGGCCTATATCTTCTGGGGGGACACCGATAAACTCATCTTT.

Concerning this clone: The protein recorded in TCRdb matches a much larger clone and deviates from this DNA's translation at residues 10 and 19, suggesting a read error; the protein here is obtained by translating the DNA. The chain employs TRDV1 and TRDJ1; 13 nucleotides agree with TRDD3. This CDR3 is built from 21 residues. Germline V gene sequence: CDR1 TSWWSYY, CDR2 QGS. CDR3 sequence reads: CALGDSLLSILGDTDTDKPIF. The CDR3 nucleotides read TGTGCTCTTGGGGATTCCTTGCTAAGCATACTGGGGGATACGGACACCGATAAACCCATCTTT.

Concerning this clone: This probably arose from a read error, given a far larger clone one base away. The sample has other DNA sequences that encode this CDR3 too. The J gene is TRDJ1, the V gene TRDV1, with 12 positions matching TRDD3. In the absence of a J gene in TCRdb, the DNA was matched to germline to assign it here. The CDR3 has 22 amino acids. Germline values: CDR1 TSWWSYY, CDR2 QGS. CDR3 amino acids: CALGKGAYWGILSFSRTDKLIF. The CDR3 DNA is TGCGCTCTTGGGAAAGGCGCGTACTGGGGGATACTTTCTTTTTCGCGCACCGATAAACTCATCTTT.

Concerning this clone itself: The mismatch at residue 13 between this DNA's translation and the TCRdb protein of a much larger clone likely reflects a read error; the protein shown is translated from the DNA. The rearrangement joins TRDV1 to TRDJ1, with 10 positions matching TRDD3. TCRdb carries no J gene annotation; the J gene was assigned here by matching the DNA with germline. This CDR3 contains 21 residues. Germline CDR1 TSWWSYY, CDR2 QGS. V was clipped by 5 bases and J by 0 bases; unmatched bases: 21. The CDR3 region has the DNA TGTGCTCTTGGGACCTCCTTCCTCCTATACTGGGGGATGCCTTACACCGATAAACTCATCTTT. This sequence encodes CALGTSFLLYWGMPYTDKLIF.

This clone came up many times. The likely explanation is a read error, given a far larger clone one base away. This CDR3 is also generated by other DNA sequences in the sample. V gene assignment gives TRDV2, but the J gene was left uncalled; the table's D call, TRDD3, was not checked against the DNA. Germline CDR1 and CDR2: GEAIGNYY and EKD. The CDR3 totals 20 residues. Here the CDR3 reads CACDTLQVGTGGQYTDKLIF. The CDR3 nucleotides are TGTGCCTGTGACACCCTCCAGGTGGGTACTGGTGGTCAATACACCGATAAACTCATCTTC.

In this sample, this clone turned up many times. The rearrangement links TRAV29/DV5 to TRDJ1, with TRDD3 matching over 11 bases. There are 19 residues in the CDR3. The germline V gene has CDR1 NSMFDY and CDR2 ISSIKDK. The ends lost 0 bases at V and 1 base at J; junction bases unmatched: 14. The CDR3 sequence is CAASAVNWGIFLLTDKLIF. The DNA for the CDR3 is TGTGCAGCAAGCGCGGTAAACTGGGGGATATTCCTTCTCACCGATAAACTCATCTTT.

This clone was counted many times. The chain carries TRDV1 and TRDJ1; 9 nucleotides match TRDD3. CDR1 is TSWWSYY and CDR2 is QGS in the germline V gene. V shed 0 bases, J shed 4 bases, and the junction held 12 bases outside the gene matches. The CDR3 has 18 residues. The chain's CDR3 is CALGELSLQGDTFDKLIF. The CDR3 DNA reads TGTGCTCTTGGGGAACTCAGCCTACAGGGGGATACTTTCGATAAACTCATCTTT.

In the case of this clone: The amino acid sequence in TCRdb belongs to a much larger clone and departs from this DNA's translation at residue 6, likely a sequencing read error; the sequence shown is translated from the DNA. This chain joins TRDV2 and TRDJ1, with TRDD3 matching over 10 bases. TCRdb gives no J gene; it was assigned here by matching the DNA to germline. Germline CDR1 and CDR2: GEAIGNYY and EKD. The CDR3 sequence is 20 residues long. Trimming removed 0 bases from V and 4 bases from J; junction bases left unmatched: 19. The CDR3 region is CACDTSTTLRWGIHSDKLIF. CDR3 nucleotide sequence: TGTGCCTGTGACACCAGCACCACTCTTAGGTGGGGGATACATAGCGATAAACTCATCTTT.

With respect to this clone: This likely stems from a read error, as it lies one base from a far larger clone. Other DNA variants within this sample encode the same CDR3. The chain recombines TRDV3 with TRDJ1; D perhaps matches TRDD3 (9 bases). Germline CDR1 TVYSNPD, CDR2 GDNSRS (reference sequence). V gave up 1 base and J gave up 0 bases, with 36 bases separating them. CDR3 size: 22 residues. The CDR3 DNA sequence: TGTGCCTTTAAGGCCTTCCTAGACTTTATTTACTGGGGGACGTCGTACACCGATAAACTCATCTTT. Its translation is CAFKAFLDFIYWGTSYTDKLIF. The full variable domain, its missing parts supplied by reference TRDV3 and TRDJ1, is CDKVTQSSPDQTVASGSEVVLLCTYDTVYSNPDLFWYRIRPDYSFQFVFYGDNSRSEGADFTQGRFSVKHILTQKAFHLVISPVRTEDSATYYCAFKAFLDFIYWGTSYTDKLIFGKGTRVTVEP.

This clone was found a few times. This likely traces to a read error, being one base from a far larger clone. The sample holds other DNA sequences that translate to the same CDR3. The CDR3 protein is CALGESFPTGDTKLIF. The CDR3 coding sequence is TGTGCTCTTGGGGAGTCATTTCCTACGGGAGACACGAAACTCATCTTT. The chain is built from TRDV1 and TRDJ1; 7 bases line up with TRDD2. As TCRdb names no J gene, one was assigned here on the basis of a DNA match to germline. The CDR3 length is 16 residues. Trimming took 3 bases from V and 8 from J; bases not matched to a gene: 15. Germline CDR1 reads TSWWSYY; CDR2 reads QGS.

About this clone: TCRdb shows a much larger clone's protein in place of this DNA's translation, and the two differ at residue 11, likely through a read error; the protein shown is translated from the DNA. The chain uses TRDV2 and TRDJ1; TRDD3 aligns across 9 bases. The J gene was missing in TCRdb and was found by matching the end of the DNA to germline. The CDR3 loop spans 19 amino acids. After removal of 0 bases from V and 5 bases from J, the junction contained 18 bases not matched to a gene. Germline V gene data show CDR1 as GEAIGNYY and CDR2 as EKD. The CDR3 bases are TGTGCCTGTGACACCGGTTTGTGGGGATACGTTTTTCGGGAGGATAAACTCATCTTT. Protein: CACDTGLWGYVFREDKLIF.

Many counts were recorded for this clone. A read error likely explains why the TCRdb protein, taken from a much larger clone, differs from this DNA's translation at residue 16; the protein shown is translated from the DNA. The rearrangement links TRDV1 to TRDJ2; D may correspond to TRDD2 or TRDD3 (6 bases each). V dropped 4 bases and J dropped 6 bases, with 33 bases sitting between them. Germline V CDR1 and CDR2: TSWWSYY, QGS. This CDR3 is built from 21 residues. CDR3 sequence: CALGGRLLLFGGPKVAAQLFF. CDR3 DNA sequence: TGTGCTCTTGGGGGTCGACTCCTACTGTTTGGGGGGCCGAAGGTGGCAGCACAACTCTTCTTT.

This clone was observed a handful of times. The protein in TCRdb stems from a much larger clone and differs at residue 16 from this DNA's translation, likely a read error; here the protein is translated from the DNA. The V call is TRAV38-2/DV8, the J call TRDJ1; D is possibly TRDD3 (6 bases). The J gene, not given by TCRdb, was assigned here from a germline match of the nucleotide sequence. This CDR3 is built from 22 residues. Per the germline V gene, CDR1 is TSESDYY and CDR2 is QEAYKQQN. Here the CDR3 reads CAYRSGYVRGGGHLRCTDKLIF. The CDR3 DNA is TGTGCTTATAGAAGCGGTTACGTTCGGGGTGGGGGCCACCTACGGTGCACCGATAAACTCATCTTT.

In its sample, this clone was seen a few times. The mismatch at residue 7 between this DNA's translation and the TCRdb protein of a much larger clone likely reflects a read error; the protein shown is translated from the DNA. This sequence joins TRDV1 and TRDJ1; 7 bases fit TRDD3. No J gene was available from TCRdb, and it was assigned here by a germline match of the DNA. V trimming: 4 bases; J trimming: 4 bases; junction bases outside the gene matches: 36. The CDR3 consists of 24 residues. Germline lookup yields CDR1 TSWWSYY and CDR2 QGS. The CDR3 protein is CALGATKVYEGDSVRLSVNDKLIF. The DNA of the CDR3 is TGTGCTCTTGGGGCCACTAAGGTCTACGAGGGGGATTCAGTTCGGCTTTCGGTAAACGATAAACTCATCTTT.

This clone was picked up a small number of times. The mismatch at residue 10 between this DNA's translation and the TCRdb protein of a much larger clone likely reflects a read error; the protein shown is translated from the DNA. The rearrangement links TRAV38-2/DV8 to TRDJ1; 12 positions agree with TRDD3. No J gene was available from TCRdb, and it was assigned here by a germline match of the DNA. CDR1 is TSESDYY and CDR2 is QEAYKQQN in the germline V gene. V shed 0 bases, J shed 0 bases, and the junction held 15 bases outside the gene matches. This CDR3 is built from 21 residues. CDR3 loop: CAYRSAVYFRLGDTYTDKLIF. CDR3 in DNA: TGTGCTTATAGGAGCGCGGTATATTTCCGACTGGGGGATACCTACACCGATAAACTCATCTTT.